Shown below are 17 T cell receptor beta chains from a single sample sequenced in a study of blood T cell repertoires in COVID-19. Produced via immunoSEQ multiplex PCR; TCRdb's table is partial and in-frame only. This sample carries more than 95,000 clones, almost 85% of them seen once, and the ten largest clones take just under 7.5%. Material: peripheral blood. Every receptor here comes from a man between 65 and 85 years old with active or convalescent COVID-19.

The chain recombines TRBV7-5 with TRBJ2-7; the table's D call, TRBD1, has no DNA check behind it. TRBV7-5 represents a pseudogene. This CDR3 has 19 residues. CDR3 sequence reads: CVRSLDVSRGRGSSYEQYF. DNA for the CDR3: TGTGTCAGAAGCTTAGATGTGTCTAGGGGCAGGGGGAGCTCCTACGAGCAGTACTTC.

The chain couples TRBV5-6 to TRBJ1-2; 9 bases match TRBD1. V lost 4 bases to trimming and J lost 0 bases; unmatched junction nucleotides: 4. Germline lookup yields CDR1 SGHDT and CDR2 YYEEEE. CDR3 length equals 15 residues. CDR3 sequence: CASSLGQGANYGYTF. CDR3 in DNA: TGTGCCAGCAGCCTGGGACAGGGAGCTAACTATGGCTACACCTTC.

This clone was seen once. The rearrangement links TRBV10-3 to TRBJ2-6, with a weak D call TRBD1 (6 bases). Germline V gene data show CDR1 as ENHRY and CDR2 as SYGVKD. The CDR3 contains 16 residues. V was clipped by 4 bases and J by 4 bases, with 14 bases between them. DNA for the CDR3: TGTGCCATCAGTGCCCCTACAGGGTCGGGGGCCAACGTCCTGACTTTC. This encodes CAISAPTGSGANVLTF.

This rearrangement joins TRBV12-3 or TRBV12-4 to TRBJ2-1; TRBD2 agrees at 7 bases. The junction had 8 bases not matched to a gene; V was cut back by 7 bases and J by 8 bases. The CDR3 has 13 residues. CDR3 loop: CASTRTRGHEQFF. CDR3 DNA sequence: TGTGCCAGCACCAGGACTAGAGGCCATGAGCAGTTCTTC.

The gene calls are TRBV6-5 and TRBJ1-1; D not certain. CDR3 size: 14 residues. From germline, CDR1 is MNHEY and CDR2 SVGAGI. Trimming shortened V by 6 bases and J by 4 bases, and 15 bases separated the two germline ends. CDR3 sequence: CASRVNGRGTEAFF. In nucleotides, the CDR3 is TGTGCCAGCAGGGTCAACGGCCGGGGCACTGAAGCTTTCTTT.

This chain connects TRBV6-6 to TRBJ1-3, with 9 bases matching TRBD1. J gave up 4 bases and V 7 bases, and 8 bases lay outside the gene matches. The CDR3 spans 15 residues. Germline V gene sequence: CDR1 MNHNY, CDR2 SVGAGI (reference sequence). The CDR3 nucleotides are TGTGCCAGCACAGGACAGGGGCTTTCCGGAAACACCATATATTTT. As protein: CASTGQGLSGNTIYF.

The chain joins TRBV6-7 to TRBJ1-4, with D hard to call. TRBV6-7 has ORF status, its function being uncertain. Deletions cut 0 bases from V and 7 bases from J, with 18 bases between. This CDR3 has 17 residues. The CDR3 region has the DNA TGTGCCAGCAGTTACTCGATTCCGGGTGTAACCTGTGAAAAACTGTTTTTT. Protein sequence: CASSYSIPGVTCEKLFF.

The table lists this clone with a count of one. This sequence joins TRBV9 and TRBJ2-5; 8 positions agree with TRBD2. The J segment lost 3 bases and the V segment lost 4 bases, leaving 11 bases of the junction unmatched. CDR1 and CDR2 from the germline V gene are SGDLS and YYNGEE. The CDR3 extends over 16 amino acids. The CDR3 region has the DNA TGTGCCAGCAGCACTAGCGGACGACGGACCGAAGAGACCCAGTACTTC. This sequence encodes CASSTSGRRTEETQYF.

The J gene is TRBJ2-3, the V gene TRBV7-2; 8 positions match TRBD1. The CDR3 loop spans 14 amino acids. Germline loops: CDR1 SGHTA, CDR2 FQGNSA. The trim removed 2 bases at V and 6 bases at J, leaving 4 bases unmatched. The CDR3 loop is CASSLRGQEDTQYF. As DNA, the CDR3 is TGTGCCAGCAGCTTACGGGGACAGGAGGATACGCAGTATTTT.

This chain links TRBV18 with TRBJ2-7; possibly TRBD2 for D (6 bases). CDR1 KGHSH and CDR2 LQKENI come from the germline V gene. This CDR3 is built from 14 residues. Trimming stripped 3 bases from V and 2 bases from J, with 11 bases between. CDR3 sequence (DNA): TGTGCCAGCTCACCTCCCGGGACTCCCTACGAGCAGTACTTC. Protein: CASSPPGTPYEQYF.

The rearrangement uses TRBV15 and TRBJ2-3; D might be TRBD2 (5 bases). Germline CDR1 reads LNHNV; CDR2 reads YYDKDF (reference sequence). The length of the CDR3 is 13 residues. V lost 7 bases and J 2 bases, leaving 10 bases between the germline ends. CDR3 in DNA: TGTGCCACCACCCAGAGGGACACAGATACGCAGTATTTT. This codes for CATTQRDTDTQYF.

Only one count was recorded for this clone. The rearrangement uses TRBV21-1 and TRBJ1-3. TRBV21-1 is classified as a pseudogene. This CDR3 spans 17 amino acids. As DNA, the CDR3 is TGTGCCAGCAGCAAAGCCGCGGGGGCACACTCTGGAAACACCATATATTTT. Protein product: CASSKAAGAHSGNTIYF.

As DNA, the CDR3 is TGTGCCAGCAGCGTAACCACCGGGACTAAAGAGACCCAGTACTTC. Encoded protein: CASSVTTGTKETQYF. V is TRBV9 and J is TRBJ2-5; 7 nucleotides line up with TRBD2. This CDR3 has 15 residues. Looked up from germline, CDR1 is SGDLS and CDR2 is YYNGEE. V was pared by 1 base and J by 3 bases, with 6 bases of the junction left unmatched. Supplemented by reference TRBV9 and TRBJ2-5, the full variable domain reads DSGVTQTPKHLITATGQRVTLRCSPRSGDLSVYWYQQSLDQGLQFLIQYYNGEERAKGNILERFSAQQFPDLHSELNLSSLELGDSALYFCASSVTTGTKETQYFGPGTRLLVL.

This clone showed up just once. This chain uses TRBV27 with TRBJ1-2, with TRBD1 identical over 7 bases. CDR3 length equals 12 residues. Germline CDR1 and CDR2: MNHEY and SMNVEV (reference sequence). With 10 bases clipped from V and 3 bases from J, the junction kept 5 bases outside the gene matches. DNA of the CDR3: TGTGCCACCCGACAGGGTGACTATGGCTACACCTTC. Its translation is CATRQGDYGYTF.

This clone was counted once. The rearrangement links TRBV6-5 to TRBJ1-1; D is unresolved. The CDR3 is 12 amino acids. With 2 bases removed from V and 7 bases from J, the gap between germline ends came to 8 bases. Germline V gene sequence: CDR1 MNHEY, CDR2 SVGAGI. CDR3 coding DNA: TGTGCCAGCAGTTACCGTGGCGGTGAAGCTTTCTTT. This encodes CASSYRGGEAFF.

The rearrangement joins TRBV6-5 to TRBJ1-1; D is unclear. This CDR3 region has 15 residues. Trimming left V 7 bases short and J 5 bases short, with 20 bases between. Germline V gives CDR1 MNHEY, CDR2 SVGAGI. CDR3 sequence reads: CASNPSEGSGTEAFF. The DNA of the CDR3 is TGTGCCAGCAATCCTTCTGAGGGAAGTGGGACTGAAGCTTTCTTT.

The chain combines TRBV28 with TRBJ2-7, with D possibly matching TRBD2 (6 bases). The CDR3 sequence is 15 residues long. Trimming left V 2 bases short and J 3 bases short, with 14 bases between. CDR1 is MDHEN and CDR2 is SYDVKM in the germline V gene. Written as DNA, the CDR3 is TGTGCCAGCAGTTTAGCGGGAACCGGCTACTACGAGCAGTACTTC. Its translation is CASSLAGTGYYEQYF.